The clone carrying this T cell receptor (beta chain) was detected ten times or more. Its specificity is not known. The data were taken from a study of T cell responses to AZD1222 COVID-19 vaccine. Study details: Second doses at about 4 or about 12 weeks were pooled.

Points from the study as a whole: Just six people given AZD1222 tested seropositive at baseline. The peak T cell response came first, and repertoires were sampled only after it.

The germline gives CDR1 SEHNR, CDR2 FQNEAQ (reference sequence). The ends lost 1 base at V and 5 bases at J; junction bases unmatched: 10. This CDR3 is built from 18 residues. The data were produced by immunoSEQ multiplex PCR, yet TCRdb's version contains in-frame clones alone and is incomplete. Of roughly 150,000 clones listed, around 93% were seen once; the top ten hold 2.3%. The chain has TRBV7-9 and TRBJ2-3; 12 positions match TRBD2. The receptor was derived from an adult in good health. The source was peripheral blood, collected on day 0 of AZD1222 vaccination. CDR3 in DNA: TGTGCCAGCAGCTTAGGAGATATGGGACTAGCGGGTGGAGATACGCAGTATTTT. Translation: CASSLGDMGLAGGDTQYF.